The text below deals with one T cell receptor beta chain. Its antigen is still unknown. PCR primers comprised 60 Vbeta and 13 Jbeta primers. Some clones are missing from TCRdb's copy, which holds only in-frame ones; the method was immunoSEQ multiplex PCR. The sample lists fewer than 250,000 clones, roughly four fifths seen once, with over 1.1% in the top ten. This sample was taken from a study of cytomegalovirus exposure and HLA in healthy donors. Study-wide results and limits: For most subjects, TCR beta sequences were reported to predict HLA-A and HLA-B alleles with accuracy.

The CDR3 runs to 14 residues. Germline V gives CDR1 MGHRA, CDR2 YSYEKL. With 4 bases clipped from V and 6 bases from J, the junction kept 7 bases outside the gene matches. This chain links TRBV4-1 with TRBJ1-2; 8 bases match TRBD1. Sequencing was carried out using PBMCs. The clonotype comes from a girl aged 5-17 years in good health and CMV-seronegative. The CDR3 is CASSPADREHGYTF. CDR3 DNA: TGCGCCAGCAGCCCCGCGGACAGGGAGCATGGCTACACCTTC.